Sequencing of this T cell receptor (beta chain) was carried out in a study of shared clonotypes between healthy human individuals (dated by TCRdb to 2018 to 2020). With regard to the full study: The cohort included three men and a couple of women between 18 and 49 years of age. For each donor, three plates each were used for CD4 naive and CD4 memory, two plates were used for CD8 naive, and one plate was used for CD8 memory. The study deeply sequenced blood TCR repertoires of five healthy adults to estimate repertoire size and the extent of clonotype sharing between individuals. To increase sequencing depth and limit assay-specific biases, different laboratories used diverse techniques to prepare libraries and sequence TCR repertoires. Each donor's leukapheresis produced roughly between about 0.9 and 9.5 billion PBMCs.

For CDR1 and CDR2, the germline V gene lists SQVTM and ANQGSEA. The junction shows trimming of 2 bases on V and 2 bases on J, plus 7 bases between the germline ends. The CDR3, from cysteine to phenylalanine, totals 14 residues. Only the CDR3 region is kept as DNA, spanning 42 bases read in frame from base 1. As to this clone: No cognate antigen has been identified for it. The record has no base qualities; no much larger clone is one base away.

Healthy HIV-negative adults with no recently reported acute infections or vaccinations were included as donors. All donors were Caucasian adults living in Nashville, Tennessee, USA. CD4+ T cells were enriched by magnetic negative selection; naive cells were then positively selected on CD45RA, and the negative fraction formed the memory subset. After blood collection by leukapheresis, PBMCs were isolated using Ficoll-Histopaque density gradient centrifugation and then cryopreserved in the vapor phase of liquid nitrogen. Purity and quantity of every magnetically sorted T cell population were checked by analytical flow cytometry. From each sorted fraction, genomic DNA was isolated and quantified by UV absorbance on a Nanodrop 2000c. Paper-wide results and their limitations: Rarefaction of sorted-subset datasets indicated incomplete sequencing despite the large sequencing depth. Sampling was restricted to blood, and TCR repertoires in tissues likely differ from the TCR repertoires found in blood. Based on pairwise subsampling, the degree of clonotype sharing among donors was expected to be affected by sequencing depth. Compared with non-shared clonotypes, the clonotypes found in all four sorted-subset donors had higher generation probabilities. Because the study included a small number of donors, the genetic and exposure-history diversity represented was limited. Estimated clonotype richness was generally larger for naive than for memory subsets. Across a handful of donors, roughly 5% of naive CD4, 3% to 3.5% of naive CD8, 2.3% of memory CD4, and over 0.35% of memory CD8 clonotypes were shared.

Using the deep immunoSEQ assay, TCR CDR3 regions were amplified from genomic DNA by multiplex PCR. Genomic DNA extracted from each cell subset was distributed evenly over all wells of several immunoSEQ 96-well plates, and each plate served as one replicate. For sorted subsets, roughly 200 ng genomic DNA, equal to 30,000 to 35,000 T cell genomes, was loaded into each replicate PCR. The purified libraries were quantified using a Qubit 3.0 fluorometer, sized with a Bioanalyzer 2100, and then quantified again using the KAPA Library Quantification kit. Each immunoSEQ 96-well plate was sequenced on its own single-read 150-cycle Illumina NextSeq 550 flow cell. Concerning the study's data processing: The immunoSEQ output contained only junctional sequences without quality scores, so filtering could not match that applied to full-length reads. Sequences were annotated with PyIR, a Python wrapper for IgBLAST v1.9, using IMGT germline references to assign V/J genes and CDR3. Reads with weak V/J assignments (E-value above 1e-6), missing CDR3, stop codons, out-of-frame junctions, or ambiguous translated residues were removed. V3J clonotypes were defined as sequences sharing an identical inferred V gene, J gene, and CDR3 amino acid sequence. Percentage overlap between repertoires was computed as shared unique clonotypes divided by the size of the smaller repertoire. Richness of each repertoire was evaluated using RTK rarefaction, the Chao1 estimator, and Recon v2.1 estimates of unobserved clonotypes. OLGA was used to compute generation probabilities for all TCRbeta clonotypes that the gDNA method yielded from a few donors. TCRdb holds this immuneACCESS table with in-frame rearrangements only. Some clones are missing; in checked studies, unresolved V genes explain under half, and the rest has no known cause. For V, J and clone size, that table is used; D and trimming come from the DNA. The sample profile shows around 2.3 million clones; approximately 94% of them were found once. The ten largest clones represent 0.1% to 0.15% of the sample.

This sequence was found in a man aged 18 to 30 in good health. The source material was naive CD4+ T cells sorted from blood. The cell subset or site label corresponds to: CD45RA+ positively selected. The chain was built from TRBV29-1 and TRBJ2-6, with no D gene named confidently. The base sequence is TGCAGCGTTGAACGCGTGCCTGGGGCCAACGTCCTGACTTTC. This sequence encodes CSVERVPGANVLTF.